The 9 T cell receptor beta chains listed next were all sequenced from one sample in a study of shared clonotypes between healthy human individuals (dated by TCRdb to the early 2020s). Receptor libraries were prepared by the immunoSEQ multiplex PCR assay. The immuneACCESS repertoire file appears here via TCRdb, limited to in-frame rearrangements. These files lack a portion of the clones; in checked studies, under half of the deficit traces to unresolved V genes, and the cause of the others is not known. A total of some 900,000 clones appear in this sample, less than 85% of them only once. Roughly 1.5% of the sample belongs to the ten largest clones. Source material: memory CD4+ T cells sorted from blood. Per the publication, the cell subset or site label means: CD45RA-negative fraction. All receptors derive from a man younger than 35 in good health.

This clone has more than one count but fewer than ten. The chain carries TRBV7-8 and TRBJ2-7; 14 bases agree with TRBD2. V shed 7 bases, J shed 4 bases, and the junction held 6 bases outside the gene matches. The germline V gene encodes CDR1 SGHVS and CDR2 FQNEAQ. The CDR3 contains 15 residues. CDR3 nucleotides: TGTGCCAGCACCCGACTAGCGGGGGGGCCGTACGAGCAGTACTTC. Protein sequence: CASTRLAGGPYEQYF.

The sample holds many counts of this clone. The chain combines TRBV28 with TRBJ1-2; no clear D gene. The V gene lost 7 bases and the J gene lost 2 bases, with 17 bases spanning the gap. Per germline, CDR1 MDHEN and CDR2 SYDVKM. The CDR3 extends over 15 amino acids. CDR3 loop: CASTLDPRENYGYTF. As DNA, the CDR3 is TGTGCCAGCACCTTGGACCCCCGGGAAAACTATGGCTACACCTTC.

V usage is TRBV10-3 and J usage is TRBJ2-1; 9 positions agree with TRBD2. The CDR3 extends over 17 amino acids. Trimming at V came to 0 bases and at J to 8 bases, leaving 11 bases not matched to a gene. In germline, CDR1 is ENHRY, CDR2 SYGVKD. The CDR3 protein is CAISESRVSGGADEQFF. In DNA form, the CDR3 reads TGTGCCATCAGTGAGTCCAGGGTTAGCGGGGGCGCGGATGAGCAGTTCTTC.

This clone was seen a handful of times. The gene calls are TRBV9 and TRBJ2-1; a possible D gene is TRBD2 (6 bases). The CDR3 length is 17 residues. Per germline, CDR1 SGDLS and CDR2 YYNGEE. The ends were cut back, 4 bases at V and 0 bases at J, with 17 bases in the middle. The CDR3 nucleotides read TGTGCCAGCAGCCCCCCTCCACCGGGAGCCTCCTACAATGAGCAGTTCTTC. This translates into CASSPPPPGASYNEQFF.

The chain has TRBV9 and TRBJ2-4; maybe TRBD1 (5 bases). The ends were cut back, 0 bases at V and 3 bases at J, with 13 bases in the middle. The germline V gene encodes CDR1 SGDLS and CDR2 YYNGEE. The CDR3 is made up of 16 amino acids. CDR3 amino acids: CASSVEAGMDKNIQYF. The CDR3 nucleotides read TGTGCCAGCAGCGTAGAAGCAGGGATGGACAAAAACATTCAGTACTTC.

This clone has just a few counts. The chain is built from TRBV30 and TRBJ2-7, with D possibly matching TRBD1 (6 bases). V lost 5 bases, J lost 1 base, and 9 bases lay in between. Germline CDR1 is GTSNPN and CDR2 is SVGIG (reference sequence). The CDR3 is 12 amino acids. DNA for the CDR3: TGTGCCTGGGAACAGGGATCCTACGAGCAGTACTTC. Its protein is CAWEQGSYEQYF.

This sequence joins TRBV6-5 and TRBJ1-5; unclear D gene. Germline V lookup: CDR1 MNHEY, CDR2 SVGAGI. The length of the CDR3 is 15 residues. The V end was cut by 4 bases, the J end by 6 bases, with 16 bases between. The chain's CDR3 is CASSSDARLGQPQHF. The CDR3 DNA reads TGTGCCAGCAGTTCCGACGCACGCCTCGGTCAGCCCCAGCATTTT.

V and J are TRBV9 and TRBJ2-1; a possible D gene is TRBD1 (6 bases). V was trimmed by 4 bases and J by 8 bases, leaving 22 bases between them. Germline loops: CDR1 SGDLS, CDR2 YYNGEE. The CDR3 loop spans 16 amino acids. CDR3 in amino acids: CASSPYWQGKGDEQFF. The DNA of the CDR3 is TGTGCCAGCAGCCCGTACTGGCAGGGGAAAGGGGATGAGCAGTTCTTC.

The chain recombines TRBV10-3 with TRBJ2-7, with a tentative D call TRBD1 (6 bases). The CDR3 runs 14 residues. The germline gives CDR1 ENHRY, CDR2 SYGVKD. The V gene lost 11 bases and the J gene lost 2 bases, with 19 bases spanning the gap. Here the CDR3 DNA reads TGTGCCGTACGAAAGGACAGTCTCCCCTACGAGCAGTACTTC. It encodes CAVRKDSLPYEQYF.